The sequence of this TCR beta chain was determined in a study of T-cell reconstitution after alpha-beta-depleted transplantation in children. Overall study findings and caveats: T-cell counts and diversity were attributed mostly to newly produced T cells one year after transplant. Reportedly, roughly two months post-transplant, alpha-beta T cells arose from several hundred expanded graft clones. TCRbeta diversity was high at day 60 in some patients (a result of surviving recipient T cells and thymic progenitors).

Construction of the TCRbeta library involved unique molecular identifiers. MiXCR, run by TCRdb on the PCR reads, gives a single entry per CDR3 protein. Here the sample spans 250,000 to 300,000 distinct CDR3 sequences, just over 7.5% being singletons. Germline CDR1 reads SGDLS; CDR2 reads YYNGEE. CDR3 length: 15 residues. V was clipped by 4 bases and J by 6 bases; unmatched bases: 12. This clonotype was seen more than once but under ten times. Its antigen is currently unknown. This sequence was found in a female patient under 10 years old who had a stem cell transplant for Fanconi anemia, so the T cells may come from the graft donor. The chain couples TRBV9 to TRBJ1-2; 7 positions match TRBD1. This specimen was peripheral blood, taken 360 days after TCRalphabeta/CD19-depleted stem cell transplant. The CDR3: CASSPRGGIADGYTF. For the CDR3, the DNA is TGTGCCAGCAGCCCCAGGGGGGGTATAGCTGATGGCTACACCTTC.